The next 16 T cell receptor beta chains were all read from a single sample in a study of cytomegalovirus exposure and HLA in healthy donors. Method: immunoSEQ multiplex PCR; TCRdb's copy keeps in-frame clones and lacks some. The table records about 130,000 clones, roughly nine tenths of them present only once. Sequenced sample: PBMCs. Every receptor here comes from a woman between 18 and 30 years old in good health and CMV-seronegative.

The rearrangement links TRBV2 to TRBJ1-1; 7 positions agree with TRBD1. The CDR3 extends over 15 amino acids. Germline loops: CDR1 SNHLY, CDR2 FYNNEI. V dropped 6 bases and J dropped 3; count of bases not matched to a gene: 10. The CDR3 DNA is TGTGCCAGCAGGATACAGGGGAGAGGGGACACTGAAGCTTTCTTT. Its protein is CASRIQGRGDTEAFF.

CDR3 sequence reads: CASSLDKGPRGLFF. The CDR3 nucleotides are TGTGCCAGCAGCTTAGATAAGGGGCCTCGAGGACTGTTTTTT. V is TRBV11-2 and J is TRBJ1-4; tentative D call: TRBD1 (5 bases). CDR3 size: 14 residues. Germline loops: CDR1 SGHAT, CDR2 FQNNGV. V was clipped by 0 bases and J by 13 bases, with 15 bases between them.

The chain uses TRBV7-9 and TRBJ1-2; 8 positions match TRBD1. The length of the CDR3 is 15 residues. The germline V gene encodes CDR1 SEHNR and CDR2 FQNEAQ (reference sequence). J lost 2 bases, V lost 4 bases, and 6 bases had no gene match. The CDR3 DNA reads TGTGCCAGCAGCTCCGGACAGGGCGACAACTATGGCTACACCTTC. The encoded protein is CASSSGQGDNYGYTF.

V is TRBV13 and J is TRBJ1-2; 9 bases fit TRBD1. V lost 7 bases, J lost 1 base, and 7 bases stayed unmatched. CDR3 length equals 15 residues. The germline V gene encodes CDR1 PRHDT and CDR2 FYEKMQ (reference sequence). CDR3 residues: CASKVGTGYNYGYTF. The CDR3 bases are TGTGCCAGCAAGGTGGGGACAGGGTATAACTATGGCTACACCTTC.

This chain connects TRBV4-2 to TRBJ2-7; 10 bases match TRBD2. The CDR3 consists of 17 residues. The ends lost 0 bases at V and 0 bases at J; junction bases unmatched: 5. Germline CDR1 LGHNA, CDR2 YNFKEQ. In DNA form, the CDR3 reads TGTGCCAGCAGCCAAGAACTAGCGGGACTAAGCTCCTACGAGCAGTACTTC. Residues: CASSQELAGLSSYEQYF.

J is TRBJ2-7 and V is TRBV5-4; perhaps TRBD1 as D (6 bases). Germline values: CDR1 SGHNT, CDR2 YYREEE (reference sequence). Trimming took off 0 bases at V and 2 bases at J, with 6 bases between the two ends. CDR3 length: 13 amino acids. Here the CDR3 DNA reads TGTGCCAGCAGCTTGGGGGACACCTACGAGCAGTACTTC. Translation: CASSLGDTYEQYF.

The CDR3 is CASRETDGGRAWKLFF. The CDR3, as DNA: TGCGCCAGCAGAGAGACGGATGGCGGGAGGGCTTGGAAGCTGTTTTTT. The V and J genes are TRBV5-1 and TRBJ2-2, with 9 bases identical to TRBD2. J was trimmed by 12 bases and V by 5 bases; bases with no gene match: 17. CDR1 and CDR2 from the germline V gene are SGHRS and YFSETQ. The CDR3 covers 16 residues.

This clone was recorded a few times. This chain links TRBV19 with TRBJ2-2, with 8 positions matching TRBD2. The CDR3 length is 15 residues. The V and J ends lost 11 bases and 3 bases, in that order; junction bases with no gene match: 11. Germline-derived CDR1 and CDR2 are LNHDA and SQIVND (reference sequence). CDR3 nucleotide sequence: TGTGCCTCTCTTACCCTAGCGGGTTACACCGGGGAGCTGTTTTTT. Its translation is CASLTLAGYTGELFF. Full variable domain (remainder filled in from reference TRBV19 and TRBJ2-2): DGGITQSPKYLFRKEGQNVTLSCEQNLNHDAMYWYRQDPGQGLRLIYYSQIVNDFQKGDIAEGYSVSREKKESFPLTVTSAQKNPTAFYLCASLTLAGYTGELFFGEGSRLTVL.

This clone was observed a single time. The gene calls are TRBV2 and TRBJ2-1; D perhaps matches TRBD2 (5 bases). Germline lookup yields CDR1 SNHLY and CDR2 FYNNEI. The CDR3 loop spans 13 amino acids. The germline V and J ends were trimmed by 8 bases and 10 bases, with 18 bases remaining between them. The CDR3 DNA sequence: TGTGCCAGCGTGGAGGAGCTAAAGGTAGAGCAGTTCTTC. Its protein product is CASVEELKVEQFF.

The chain has TRBV28 and TRBJ2-7; a possible D gene is TRBD1 (5 bases). With 2 bases removed from V and 4 bases from J, the gap between germline ends came to 15 bases. The CDR3 has 15 amino acids. CDR1 and CDR2 from the germline V gene are MDHEN and SYDVKM. CDR3 region: CASSLGAMAQYEQYF. CDR3 DNA sequence: TGTGCCAGCAGTTTAGGGGCGATGGCTCAGTACGAGCAGTACTTC.

V is TRBV27 and J is TRBJ2-7; D gene uncertain. Trimming shortened V by 0 bases and J by 0 bases, and 12 bases separated the two germline ends. CDR1 and CDR2 (germline): MNHEY, SMNVEV (reference sequence). This CDR3 comprises 16 residues. The CDR3 DNA is TGTGCCAGCAGTTTATCCTGGCTGTCCGCCTCCTACGAGCAGTACTTC. Translation: CASSLSWLSASYEQYF.

V is TRBV7-8 and J is TRBJ1-4, with TRBD1 as a possible D gene (6 bases). The CDR3 totals 15 residues. From germline, CDR1 is SGHVS and CDR2 FQNEAQ. Deletions cut 3 bases from V and 6 bases from J, with 14 bases between. CDR3 protein: CASSFRWGQDEKLFF. CDR3 sequence (DNA): TGTGCCAGCAGCTTCCGTTGGGGGCAGGATGAAAAACTGTTTTTT.

Here the CDR3 reads CAWRMRGQGAYNEQFF. The CDR3 DNA follows: TGTGCCTGGAGAATGAGGGGACAGGGCGCCTACAATGAGCAGTTCTTC. This chain links TRBV30 with TRBJ2-1, with 9 bases fitting TRBD1. After removal of 3 bases from V and 2 bases from J, the junction contained 8 bases not matched to a gene. This CDR3 is built from 16 residues. CDR1 is GTSNPN and CDR2 is SVGIG in the germline V gene (reference sequence).

CDR3 in amino acids: CAISDQGARTEAFF. The CDR3 coding sequence is TGTGCCATCAGTGACCAGGGGGCGCGTACTGAAGCTTTCTTT. The gene calls are TRBV10-3 and TRBJ1-1, with 8 bases lining up with TRBD1. Losses at the gene ends were 3 bases for V and 5 bases for J; bases not matched to a gene: 5. The CDR3 length is 14 residues. The germline V gene has CDR1 ENHRY and CDR2 SYGVKD.

This chain connects TRBV7-2 to TRBJ2-2; the match to TRBD2 covers 12 bases. Trimming cost V 6 bases and J 8 bases; bases outside gene matches: 7. The CDR3 is made up of 15 amino acids. The germline V gene encodes CDR1 SGHTA and CDR2 FQGNSA. CDR3 DNA: TGTGCCAGCAGTCTGACTAGCGGGAGCGAGGGGGAGCTGTTTTTT. Amino acids: CASSLTSGSEGELFF. Using reference TRBV7-2 and TRBJ2-2 for the parts outside the CDR3, the full variable domain is GAGVSQSPSNKVTEKGKDVELRCDPISGHTALYWYRQSLGQGLEFLIYFQGNSAPDKSGLPSDRFSAERTGGSVSTLTIQRTQQEDSAVYLCASSLTSGSEGELFFGEGSRLTVL.

The chain joins TRBV6-6 to TRBJ2-7, with D tentatively TRBD2 (5 bases). This CDR3 contains 15 residues. Trimming took 0 bases from V and 6 from J, leaving 15 bases between them. CDR1 and CDR2 (germline): MNHNY, SVGAGI (reference sequence). The CDR3 nucleotides read TGTGCCAGCAGTTACTCCGGACTGGGAGTTCTCGAGCAGTACTTC. This sequence encodes CASSYSGLGVLEQYF.